The sequence of this T cell receptor (beta chain) was determined in a study of blood T cell repertoires in COVID-19. Study in general: Sources were T cells, B-cell-depleted T cells, or PBMCs; the material itself was cDNA or gDNA.

Seattle enrolled patients during active infection and tracked them longitudinally. Authors' analysis steps: From reference gene primer amplification, estimates of nucleated cell counts were derived. Profiled with immunoSEQ multiplex PCR; TCRdb holds only in-frame clones, not every one. For V, J and clone size, that table is used; D and trimming come from the DNA. The sample lists 90,000 or so clones, less than 95% occurring once. The TCR sequence derives from a man younger than 35 with COVID-19, enrolled during active disease. Material for sequencing was peripheral blood.

The CDR3 DNA reads as TGTGCCTGGAGTGTGCGGGCGGAGCAGTTCTTC. Its translation: CAWSVRAEQFF. This rearrangement joins TRBV30 to TRBJ2-1, with TRBD2 as a possible D gene (5 bases). CDR1 is GTSNPN and CDR2 is SVGIG in the germline V gene (reference sequence). The V gene lost 0 bases and the J gene lost 10 bases, with 7 bases spanning the gap. This CDR3 has 11 residues.